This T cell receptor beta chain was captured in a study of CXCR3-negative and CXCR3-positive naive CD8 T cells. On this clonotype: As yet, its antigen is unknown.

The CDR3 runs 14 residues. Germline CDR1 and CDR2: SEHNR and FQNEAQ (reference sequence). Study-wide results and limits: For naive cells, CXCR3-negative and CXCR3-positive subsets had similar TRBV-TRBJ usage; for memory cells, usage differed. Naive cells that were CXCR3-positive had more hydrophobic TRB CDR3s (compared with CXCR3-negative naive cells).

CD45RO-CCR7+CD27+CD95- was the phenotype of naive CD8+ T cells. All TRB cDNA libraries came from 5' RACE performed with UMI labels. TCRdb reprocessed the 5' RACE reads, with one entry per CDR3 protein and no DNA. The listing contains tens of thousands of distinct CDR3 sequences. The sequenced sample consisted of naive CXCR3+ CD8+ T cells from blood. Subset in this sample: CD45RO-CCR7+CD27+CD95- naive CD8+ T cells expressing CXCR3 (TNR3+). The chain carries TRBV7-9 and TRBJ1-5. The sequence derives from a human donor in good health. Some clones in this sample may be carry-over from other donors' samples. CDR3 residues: CASSPGRGTQPQHF.